The 19 T cell receptor beta chains reported below all come from one sample, sequenced in a study of T cell repertoires in cytomegalovirus infection. TCRdb re-called the reads through MiXCR, storing one row per CDR3 protein. The repertoire holds approximately 630,000 distinct CDR3 sequences, with more than 20% as singletons. Input material: CD8+ T cells from PBMCs. Receptors were obtained from a human donor in good health (CMV status not recorded). Some clones in this sample may be carry-over from other donors' samples.

The chain employs TRBV28 and TRBJ1-4; 7 positions agree with TRBD1. From germline, CDR1 is MDHEN and CDR2 SYDVKM. CDR3 size: 15 residues. V lost 3 bases to trimming and J lost 4 bases; unmatched junction nucleotides: 5. The CDR3 coding sequence is TGTGCCAGCAGTTTGGGACAGAGCCTTAATGAAAAACTGTTTTTT. This gives the protein CASSLGQSLNEKLFF.

The chain recombines TRBV27 with TRBJ2-5; 7 nucleotides align to TRBD2. The CDR3 length is 15 residues. V shed 5 bases and J 2 bases; nucleotides not matched to a gene: 8. Germline V gene lookup returns CDR1 MNHEY and CDR2 SMNVEV (reference sequence). The CDR3 spells CASSPLMGLQETQYF. In nucleotides, the CDR3 is TGTGCCAGCAGTCCATTAATGGGACTACAAGAGACCCAGTACTTC.

This clonotype was seen at least ten times. CDR3 coding DNA: TGTGCCAGCAGACAGGGGAACTATGGCTACACCTTC. Its protein product is CASRQGNYGYTF. V gene TRBV7-2 combines with J gene TRBJ1-2, with 7 positions matching TRBD1. The CDR3 is 12 amino acids. J was trimmed by 2 bases and V by 6 bases; bases with no gene match: 0. From germline, CDR1 is SGHTA and CDR2 FQGNSA.

The chain uses TRBV20-1 and TRBJ2-5; TRBD2 aligns across 12 bases. CDR3 length equals 16 residues. The germline gives CDR1 DFQATT, CDR2 SNEGSKA (reference sequence). V shed 2 bases and J 4 bases; nucleotides not matched to a gene: 8. As DNA, the CDR3 is TGCAGTGCTAGAAGGACTAGCGGGGAATTAGTAGAGACCCAGTACTTC. Translation gives CSARRTSGELVETQYF.

The V gene is TRBV7-6, the J gene TRBJ2-1; 7 bases fit TRBD1. Germline CDR1 is SGHVS and CDR2 is FNYEAQ. This CDR3 is built from 18 residues. Trimming at V came to 0 bases and at J to 4 bases, leaving 12 bases not matched to a gene. The CDR3 DNA reads as TGTGCCAGCAGCTTAGCGAGGGGAACCGGGACAGAATACAATGAGCAGTTCTTC. It encodes CASSLARGTGTEYNEQFF.

This clonotype was detected a few times. V is TRBV7-9 and J is TRBJ2-5, with D possibly being TRBD1 or TRBD2 (5 bases each). CDR1 and CDR2 (germline): SEHNR, FQNEAQ (reference sequence). V lost 5 bases to trimming and J lost 4 bases, with 20 bases between them. The CDR3 covers 16 residues. CDR3 sequence: CASSDYYHTGGETQYF. For the CDR3, the DNA is TGTGCCAGCAGCGACTACTATCATACAGGTGGAGAGACCCAGTACTTC.

In its sample, this clonotype was seen many times. The V gene is TRBV11-2, the J gene TRBJ2-4; D unclear. V was shortened by 1 base and J by 0 bases, with 10 bases between the two germline ends. This CDR3 is 16 amino acids long. Germline lookup yields CDR1 SGHAT and CDR2 FQNNGV. In DNA form, the CDR3 reads TGTGCCAGCAGCTTAGGACCAGCTCTAGCCAAAAACATTCAGTACTTC. Its translation is CASSLGPALAKNIQYF.

This clonotype was recorded at least ten times. The chain has TRBV7-6 and TRBJ2-1, with 7 bases that match TRBD1. Germline V gene lookup returns CDR1 SGHVS and CDR2 FNYEAQ. Losses at the gene ends were 4 bases for V and 6 bases for J; bases not matched to a gene: 6. The CDR3 runs 14 residues. CDR3 in amino acids: CASSSFPGGNEQFF. CDR3 DNA: TGTGCCAGCAGCTCTTTTCCAGGGGGCAATGAGCAGTTCTTC.

Comments on this clonotype: At one of its ends the junction is not consistent with the germline gene, which may arise from a read error. The chain is built from TRBV7-9 and TRBJ2-1, with 7 bases aligning to TRBD2. The CDR3 has 15 amino acids. CDR1 and CDR2 (germline): SEHNR, FQNEAQ (reference sequence). This chain's CDR3 is CVSSFREEGYNEQFF. For the CDR3, the DNA is TGTGTCAGCAGCTTCCGGGAGGAGGGATACAATGAGCAGTTCTTC.

V gene TRBV29-1 combines with J gene TRBJ1-1, with TRBD1 matching 8 bases. Germline CDR1 is SQVTM and CDR2 is ANQGSEA. CDR3 size: 18 residues. V lost 0 bases, J lost 6 bases, and 18 bases stayed unmatched. As DNA, the CDR3 is TGCAGCGTTGAAGATTTCGCGTGGACAGGGAAGTACGTCTCTGAAGCTTTCTTT. Protein sequence: CSVEDFAWTGKYVSEAFF.

This clonotype appeared once. The CDR3 sequence: CSAVGTAGTDTQYF. CDR3 in DNA: TGCAGTGCTGTAGGAACAGCCGGCACAGATACGCAGTATTTT. The genes are TRBV20-1 and TRBJ2-3, with D unresolved. V lost 5 bases, J lost 1 base, and 13 bases lay in between. Per the germline V gene, CDR1 is DFQATT and CDR2 is SNEGSKA (reference sequence). The CDR3 is 14 residues long.

V and J are TRBV6-2 or TRBV6-3 and TRBJ2-7, with 8 bases that match TRBD2. In germline, CDR1 is MNHEY, CDR2 SVGEGT. With 2 bases clipped from V and 6 bases from J, the junction kept 9 bases outside the gene matches. The CDR3 consists of 15 residues. Written as DNA, the CDR3 is TGTGCCAGCAGTTACCCCCTAGCGGGTCGAGCCGAGCAGTACGTC. Translated, it gives CASSYPLAGRAEQYV.

The rearrangement uses TRBV14 and TRBJ2-6; a possible D gene is TRBD1 (5 bases). The CDR3 totals 15 residues. Trimming cost V 0 bases and J 6 bases, with 9 bases left between them. Germline CDR1 reads SGHDN; CDR2 reads FVKESK. Written as DNA, the CDR3 is TGTGCCAGCAGCCAAGAAGGGGATGAGGCCAACGTCCTGACTTTC. It encodes CASSQEGDEANVLTF.

This clonotype was counted a few times. The chain couples TRBV7-6 to TRBJ2-7, with 12 nucleotides matching TRBD2. Germline V gene data show CDR1 as SGHVS and CDR2 as FNYEAQ. J was trimmed by 6 bases and V by 0 bases; bases with no gene match: 3. This CDR3 has 15 residues. The CDR3 DNA reads as TGTGCCAGCAGCTTAGCCCTAGCGGGGGGGCTCGAGCAGTACTTC. It translates to CASSLALAGGLEQYF.

V gene TRBV20-1 combines with J gene TRBJ1-6, with 7 bases fitting TRBD1. The V segment lost 3 bases and the J segment 8 bases; nucleotides outside the gene matches: 28. CDR3 length equals 21 residues. In germline, CDR1 is DFQATT, CDR2 SNEGSKA (reference sequence). CDR3 in DNA: TGCAGTGCTAGGATCCGATTTTCCGGGACAGCTATCCCCGGAGGGCATTCACCCCTCCACTTT. Translation gives CSARIRFSGTAIPGGHSPLHF.

Note on this clonotype: A read error may explain this, as a much larger clone is one base away. This rearrangement joins TRBV7-6 to TRBJ2-7; maybe TRBD1 (6 bases). In germline, CDR1 is SGHVS, CDR2 FNYEAQ. The length of the CDR3 is 16 residues. The CDR3 coding sequence is TGTGCCAGCAGCCCGACGACAGGTGAGAGCTCCTACGTGCAGTACTTC. Translation: CASSPTTGESSYVQYF.

The rearrangement uses TRBV28 and TRBJ2-3; 9 positions agree with TRBD2. V shed 7 bases and J 3 bases; nucleotides not matched to a gene: 11. This CDR3 comprises 16 residues. Germline V CDR1 and CDR2: MDHEN, SYDVKM. CDR3: CASTLLGGGATDTQYF. In DNA form, the CDR3 reads TGTGCCAGCACCCTTCTAGGCGGGGGGGCGACAGATACGCAGTATTTT.

This clonotype appeared many times. This chain joins TRBV20-1 and TRBJ2-1; 11 nucleotides align to TRBD1. The CDR3 has 16 amino acids. The junction had 3 bases not matched to a gene; V was cut back by 0 bases and J by 2 bases. CDR1 is DFQATT and CDR2 is SNEGSKA in the germline V gene (reference sequence). CDR3 DNA: TGCAGTGCTAGAGAACCGGGACAGGGGGCCTACAATGAGCAGTTCTTC. Encoded protein: CSAREPGQGAYNEQFF.

This chain links TRBV20-1 with TRBJ2-4, with unresolved D. The germline V and J ends were trimmed by 0 bases and 13 bases, with 22 bases remaining between them. Germline CDR1 DFQATT, CDR2 SNEGSKA (reference sequence). The CDR3 is made up of 15 amino acids. This CDR3 reads CSARDLEGLMVSQYF. Here the CDR3 DNA reads TGCAGTGCTAGAGATCTTGAAGGCCTAATGGTATCGCAGTACTTC.